A selection of T cell receptor beta chains follows, all from one sample in a study of blood T cell repertoires in COVID-19. Data came from immunoSEQ multiplex PCR; TCRdb stores just in-frame clones and leaves some out. In the table there are some 70,000 clones, over 75% of which are singletons. Sequencing was performed on peripheral blood. The receptor set was obtained from a man in his fifties with active COVID-19. Both conserved end residues are part of each CDR3. The order of the fields is J gene, V gene, clone size, D gene, CDR3 length, CDR3 DNA, CDR3 protein. A D gene is named only where the DNA matches it firmly. Part of the rows lack a size; the others show once, few, many or a class for expanded clones.

j_gene: TRBJ1-5
v_gene: TRBV28
abundance: NA
d_gene: TRBD1
len: 16
CDR3nt: TGTGCCAGCAGTTTCGGACAGGGATGGAGCAATCAGCCCCAGCATTTT
CDR3aa: CASSFGQGWSNQPQHF

j_gene: TRBJ2-1
v_gene: TRBV24-1
abundance: NA
d_gene: NA
len: 16
CDR3nt: TGTGCCACCAGTGAACAGCGGGCGACGTCCTACAATGAGCAGTTCTTC
CDR3aa: CATSEQRATSYNEQFF

j_gene: TRBJ2-3
v_gene: TRBV29-1
abundance: NA
d_gene: TRBD1
len: 14
CDR3nt: TGCAGCACCTTCCCGGGACAGGAGTCAGATACGCAGTATTTT
CDR3aa: CSTFPGQESDTQYF

j_gene: TRBJ2-7
v_gene: TRBV5-5
abundance: NA
d_gene: TRBD2
len: 14
CDR3nt: TGTGCCAGCAGCTCTAGCGGGAGAACCTACGAGCAGTACTTC
CDR3aa: CASSSSGRTYEQYF

j_gene: TRBJ2-7
v_gene: TRBV4-1
abundance: NA
d_gene: NA
len: 13
CDR3nt: TGCGCCAGCAGCCACCCCCGGGCGGGCGAGCAGTACTTC
CDR3aa: CASSHPRAGEQYF

j_gene: TRBJ2-2
v_gene: TRBV4-3
abundance: NA
d_gene: TRBD2
len: 16
CDR3nt: TGCGCCAGCAGCCAAGAGAGACTAGCGGGAGCCGGGGAGCTGTTTTTT
CDR3aa: CASSQERLAGAGELFF

j_gene: TRBJ1-3
v_gene: TRBV23-1
abundance: NA
d_gene: TRBD1
len: 20
CDR3nt: TGCGCCAGCAGTCAAAACCTAGGAGGGGGGGACAGGGGGTCGGTAAACACCATATATTTT
CDR3aa: CASSQNLGGGDRGSVNTIYF

j_gene: TRBJ2-7
v_gene: TRBV7-9
abundance: NA
d_gene: TRBD2
len: 17
CDR3nt: TGTGCCAGCAGCTCCAAACGGACTAGCGGGAGCTCCTACGAGCAGTACTTC
CDR3aa: CASSSKRTSGSSYEQYF

j_gene: TRBJ2-3
v_gene: TRBV9
abundance: NA
d_gene: TRBD2
len: 16
CDR3nt: TGTGCCAGCAGCGTAGTCCTAGCGGGGGGGTTAGATACGCAGTATTTT
CDR3aa: CASSVVLAGGLDTQYF

j_gene: TRBJ2-7
v_gene: TRBV24-1
abundance: NA
d_gene: TRBD2
len: 14
CDR3nt: TGTGCCACCAGTGGGGGGACTAGCTCCTACGAGCAGTACTTC
CDR3aa: CATSGGTSSYEQYF

j_gene: TRBJ1-1
v_gene: TRBV11-3
abundance: NA
d_gene: NA
len: 12
CDR3nt: TGTGCCAGCAGCTTAGGTGAGGCTGAAGCTTTCTTT
CDR3aa: CASSLGEAEAFF

j_gene: TRBJ2-7
v_gene: TRBV6-5
abundance: NA
d_gene: TRBD1
len: 15
CDR3nt: TGTGCCAGCAGTTACGTAGGACAGGGACACTACGAGCAGTACTTC
CDR3aa: CASSYVGQGHYEQYF

j_gene: TRBJ2-1
v_gene: TRBV4-2
abundance: NA
d_gene: TRBD2
len: 17
CDR3nt: TGTGCCAGCAGCCAAGATAGCGGGGGGGCCCTGGACAATGAGCAGTTCTTC
CDR3aa: CASSQDSGGALDNEQFF

j_gene: TRBJ2-2
v_gene: TRBV7-3
abundance: NA
d_gene: NA
len: 12
CDR3nt: TGTGCCAGCAGCTTACGGTCCGGGGAGCTGTTTTTT
CDR3aa: CASSLRSGELFF

j_gene: TRBJ2-1
v_gene: TRBV19
abundance: NA
d_gene: TRBD2
len: 15
CDR3nt: TGTGCCAGTACAGAGTCCGAAGGACTAGCGCTTGAGCAGTTCTTC
CDR3aa: CASTESEGLALEQFF

j_gene: TRBJ2-1
v_gene: TRBV19
abundance: NA
d_gene: TRBD2
len: 17
CDR3nt: TGTGCCAGTAGCCAGCTGATAGCGGGAACGTCCTACAATGAGCAGTTCTTC
CDR3aa: CASSQLIAGTSYNEQFF

j_gene: TRBJ2-2
v_gene: TRBV24-1
abundance: NA
d_gene: NA
len: 17
CDR3nt: TGTGCCACCAGTGATGACCCGGTGATAGCGCGGTCCGGGGAGCTGTTTTTT
CDR3aa: CATSDDPVIARSGELFF

j_gene: TRBJ1-2
v_gene: TRBV7-2
abundance: once
d_gene: NA
len: 13
CDR3nt: TGTGCCAGCAGCTTAAGTTCGTATAGCGGCTACACCTTC
CDR3aa: CASSLSSYSGYTF

j_gene: TRBJ1-5
v_gene: TRBV19
abundance: NA
d_gene: TRBD1
len: 15
CDR3nt: TGTGCCAGTAGCCCCAACAGGGGCCCCAATCAGCCCCAGCATTTT
CDR3aa: CASSPNRGPNQPQHF

j_gene: TRBJ2-5
v_gene: TRBV29-1
abundance: NA
d_gene: TRBD1
len: 15
CDR3nt: TGCAGCGTTGGTGACAGGGTTTGGTCAACGGGGACCCAGTACTTC
CDR3aa: CSVGDRVWSTGTQYF

j_gene: TRBJ1-2
v_gene: TRBV12-3/TRBV12-4
abundance: NA
d_gene: TRBD1
len: 13
CDR3nt: TGTGCCAGCAGCCCAGGGACAGAAGATGGCTACACCTTC
CDR3aa: CASSPGTEDGYTF

j_gene: TRBJ2-3
v_gene: TRBV6-5
abundance: NA
d_gene: NA
len: 15
CDR3nt: NA
CDR3aa: CASSSSDRETDTQYF

j_gene: TRBJ2-1
v_gene: TRBV6-5
abundance: NA
d_gene: NA
len: 11
CDR3nt: TGTGCCAGCAGCCTTTACAATGAGCAGTTCTTC
CDR3aa: CASSLYNEQFF

j_gene: TRBJ2-1
v_gene: TRBV5-4
abundance: NA
d_gene: NA
len: 14
CDR3nt: TGTGCCAGCAGCACCCCAGGGGGGACCGATGAGCAGTTCTTC
CDR3aa: CASSTPGGTDEQFF

j_gene: TRBJ1-1
v_gene: TRBV28
abundance: NA
d_gene: TRBD1
len: 13
CDR3nt: TGTGCCAGCATTCTGGGGGGGACAGGTGAAGCTTTCTTT
CDR3aa: CASILGGTGEAFF

j_gene: TRBJ1-5
v_gene: TRBV15
abundance: once
d_gene: NA
len: 17
CDR3nt: TGTGCCACCAGCAGAGATCCCCCCAGGGCCTCTCCTCAGCCCCAGCATTTT
CDR3aa: CATSRDPPRASPQPQHF

j_gene: TRBJ2-1
v_gene: TRBV3-1/TRBV3-2
abundance: once
d_gene: TRBD2
len: 17
CDR3nt: TGTGCCAGCAGCCAGACTAGCGGGAGCGCAATTTACAATGAGCAGTTCTTC
CDR3aa: CASSQTSGSAIYNEQFF

j_gene: TRBJ2-7
v_gene: TRBV5-6
abundance: NA
d_gene: NA
len: 14
CDR3nt: TGTGCCAGCAGCCGGGGTAGCTACACCTACGAGCAGTACTTC
CDR3aa: CASSRGSYTYEQYF

j_gene: TRBJ1-3
v_gene: TRBV3-1/TRBV3-2
abundance: NA
d_gene: NA
len: 17
CDR3nt: TGTGCCAGCAGCCAACTGGGGACAAAACGCTCTGGAAACACCATATATTTT
CDR3aa: CASSQLGTKRSGNTIYF

j_gene: TRBJ1-6
v_gene: TRBV19
abundance: few
d_gene: TRBD1
len: 16
CDR3nt: TGTGCCAGTAGGAGATCCGGGACAGCGAGTAATTCACCCCTCCACTTT
CDR3aa: CASRRSGTASNSPLHF

j_gene: TRBJ1-1
v_gene: TRBV7-3
abundance: few
d_gene: TRBD1
len: 16
CDR3nt: TGTGCCAGCAGCCCACCAACAGGGGGGCCCCCCGTGGAAGCTTTCTTT
CDR3aa: CASSPPTGGPPVEAFF

j_gene: TRBJ2-2
v_gene: TRBV4-3
abundance: once
d_gene: TRBD1
len: 20
CDR3nt: TGCGCCAGCAGCCACCTTTACGGGACAGGGGGCGTCCTAGGCACCGGGGAGCTGTTTTTT
CDR3aa: CASSHLYGTGGVLGTGELFF

j_gene: TRBJ2-5
v_gene: TRBV18
abundance: once
d_gene: TRBD2
len: 17
CDR3nt: TGTGCCAGCTCACCCGAGAGGACTAGCGGGGTAGAAGAGACCCAGTACTTC
CDR3aa: CASSPERTSGVEETQYF

j_gene: TRBJ1-1
v_gene: TRBV28
abundance: NA
d_gene: TRBD1
len: 16
CDR3nt: TGTGCCAGCAGTTTTTGGGGGGGACAGGGGGAGACTGAAGCTTTCTTT
CDR3aa: CASSFWGGQGETEAFF

j_gene: TRBJ2-3
v_gene: TRBV29-1
abundance: NA
d_gene: NA
len: 12
CDR3nt: TGCAGCGGAATGGACAGTGCAGATACGCAGTATTTT
CDR3aa: CSGMDSADTQYF

j_gene: TRBJ1-4
v_gene: TRBV5-6
abundance: NA
d_gene: NA
len: 14
CDR3nt: TGTGCCAGCAGCTTTGGGTGGGGCAATGAAAAACTGTTTTTT
CDR3aa: CASSFGWGNEKLFF

j_gene: TRBJ1-4
v_gene: TRBV19
abundance: NA
d_gene: TRBD1
len: 20
CDR3nt: TGTGCCACCACGGGACAGTCCCGTACTCAACTTATTACAACTAATGAAAAACTGTTTTTT
CDR3aa: CATTGQSRTQLITTNEKLFF

j_gene: TRBJ2-1
v_gene: TRBV7-9
abundance: NA
d_gene: TRBD2
len: 17
CDR3nt: TGTGCCAGCAGCGCCGGTTCCGGGACTAGCCAATACAATGAGCAGTTCTTC
CDR3aa: CASSAGSGTSQYNEQFF

j_gene: TRBJ2-2
v_gene: TRBV11-2
abundance: NA
d_gene: TRBD1
len: 12
CDR3nt: TGTGCCAGCAGCTTGGGACAGTGGGAGCTGTTTTTT
CDR3aa: CASSLGQWELFF

j_gene: TRBJ2-7
v_gene: TRBV2
abundance: NA
d_gene: NA
len: 12
CDR3nt: TGTGCCACCGAGGGCCAGATCTACGAGCAGTACTTC
CDR3aa: CATEGQIYEQYF

j_gene: TRBJ2-7
v_gene: TRBV19
abundance: NA
d_gene: TRBD1
len: 14
CDR3nt: TGTGCCAGTAGTCCCCGACAGGGGAGCCACGAGCAGTACTTC
CDR3aa: CASSPRQGSHEQYF

j_gene: TRBJ2-1
v_gene: TRBV18
abundance: NA
d_gene: NA
len: 14
CDR3nt: TGTGCCAGCTCGTTAACAGGGTCGGGGAATGAGCAGTTCTTC
CDR3aa: CASSLTGSGNEQFF

j_gene: TRBJ1-2
v_gene: TRBV6-5
abundance: NA
d_gene: NA
len: 14
CDR3nt: TGTGCCAGCAGTTACTTAACAGGGCTGGATGGCTACACCTTC
CDR3aa: CASSYLTGLDGYTF

j_gene: TRBJ1-4
v_gene: TRBV6-5
abundance: once
d_gene: NA
len: 15
CDR3nt: TGTGCCAGCAGCCCCGTTGGTGACAGGAATGAAAAACTGTTTTTT
CDR3aa: CASSPVGDRNEKLFF

j_gene: TRBJ1-2
v_gene: TRBV6-6
abundance: NA
d_gene: NA
len: 12
CDR3nt: TGTGCCAGCAGTTACGAGTTCTATGGCTACACCTTC
CDR3aa: CASSYEFYGYTF

j_gene: TRBJ1-2
v_gene: TRBV7-2
abundance: once
d_gene: TRBD1
len: 16
CDR3nt: TGTGCCAGCAGCTTAAAGGCCGGGACAGCCAACTATGGCTACACCTTC
CDR3aa: CASSLKAGTANYGYTF

j_gene: TRBJ2-3
v_gene: TRBV6-2/TRBV6-3
abundance: NA
d_gene: TRBD1
len: 14
CDR3nt: TGTGCCAGCAGTTACTCGACAGGGTCAGATACGCAGTATTTT
CDR3aa: CASSYSTGSDTQYF

j_gene: TRBJ1-5
v_gene: TRBV15
abundance: NA
d_gene: TRBD1
len: 16
CDR3nt: TGTGCCACCAGCAGAGATTTAGACAGGGAAAATCAGCCCCAGCATTTT
CDR3aa: CATSRDLDRENQPQHF

j_gene: TRBJ2-3
v_gene: TRBV27
abundance: NA
d_gene: NA
len: 12
CDR3nt: TGTGCCAGCAGTACTCTCACAGATACGCAGTATTTT
CDR3aa: CASSTLTDTQYF